The entry below gives a single T cell receptor beta chain sequence along with its context. The antigen remains unidentified. Trimming took 0 bases from V and 5 from J; bases not matched to a gene: 5. The CDR3 is made up of 17 amino acids. Germline V lookup: CDR1 SEHNR, CDR2 FQNEAQ (reference sequence). The data belong to a study of cytomegalovirus exposure and HLA in healthy donors. Study-wide context: A subsequent analysis stated that the 120 validation repertoires were run on the same platform as the approximately 710 first-cohort repertoires.

Study results and caveats: The authors confirmed in vitro that three CMV-associated chains were specific for CMV antigens. Subsequent analysis showed first-cohort TCR clusters tending to co-occur in around 130 validation repertoires.

From the 120-subject validation cohort, which was separate from the roughly 610-subject first cohort, the donors were drawn. The table came from immunoSEQ multiplex PCR; TCRdb's copy has only in-frame clones and leaves some out. The sample includes 100,000 to 150,000 clones, 94% of them seen just once. This clonotype was sampled from a woman between 18 and 29 years old in good health and CMV-seronegative. Sequencing used PBMCs. This chain joins TRBV7-9 and TRBJ2-1; 12 bases are a match to TRBD1. In DNA, the CDR3 is TGTGCCAGCAGCTTAGCGGGACAGGGGGCTAAACACAATGAGCAGTTCTTC. Translation: CASSLAGQGAKHNEQFF.